This TCR beta chain was obtained from a study of shared clonotypes between healthy human individuals. General study points: Even with large depth, rarefaction showed that sorted-subset sequencing was incomplete.

Generated by immunoSEQ multiplex PCR, the TCRdb table keeps only in-frame clones and is missing some. This sample has under 700,000 clones, with approximately 96% found just once. Naive CD8 populations comprised CD45RO-negative cells positively selected for CCR7, excluding terminally differentiated effector memory CD45RA+ cells. Note on this clone: Its specificity is unknown.

The clonotype comes from a woman in her twenties or thirties in good health. Input material: naive CD8+ T cells sorted from blood.

The CDR3 reads CASSDCLAGTENTEAFF. DNA of the CDR3: TGTGCCAGCAGTGACTGTCTTGCCGGGACAGAGAACACTGAAGCTTTCTTT. This chain uses TRBV6-4 with TRBJ1-1; TRBD1 aligns across 7 bases. This CDR3 comprises 17 residues. Germline values: CDR1 MRHNA, CDR2 SNTAGT. V lost 1 base and J lost 1; bases outside the gene matches: 9.